A selection of T cell receptor beta chains follows, all from one sample in a study of shared clonotypes between healthy human individuals. Data came from immunoSEQ multiplex PCR; TCRdb stores just in-frame clones and leaves some out. The sample lists about 510,000 clones, almost 97% occurring once. Material: naive CD4+ T cells sorted from blood. The receptors come from a woman younger than 45 in good health. The CDR3 runs from the conserved cysteine through the conserved F or W. Each record gives: D gene, V gene, J gene, CDR3 protein, CDR3 DNA. The D gene is left open where the match is weak.

>NA|TRBV28|TRBJ1-1
CASSLSERQGEAFF
TGTGCCAGCAGTTTATCCGAACGGCAGGGTGAAGCTTTCTTT
>TRBD1|TRBV5-1|TRBJ1-1
CASSLAPGGTEAFF
TGCGCCAGCAGCTTGGCCCCAGGGGGAACTGAAGCTTTCTTT
>TRBD2|TRBV30|TRBJ2-1
CAWSVMRTSGRIGGEQFF
TGTGCCTGGAGTGTAATGAGGACTAGCGGGAGAATCGGCGGTGAGCAGTTCTTC
>TRBD2|TRBV7-8|TRBJ2-1
CASSSLAAGGQFF
TGTGCCAGCAGCTCACTAGCGGCGGGGGGGCAGTTCTTC
>NA|TRBV21-1|TRBJ1-4
CASSLRPVSGPEKLFF
TGTGCCAGCAGCTTACGACCCGTTTCAGGACCGGAAAAACTGTTTTTT
>NA|TRBV2|TRBJ1-5
CASSEQGSNQPQHF
TGTGCCAGCAGTGAGCAGGGCAGCAATCAGCCCCAGCATTTT
>TRBD1|TRBV4-1|TRBJ2-5
CASSQPDRGETQYF
TGCGCCAGCAGCCAACCGGACAGGGGCGAGACCCAGTACTTC
>TRBD1|TRBV7-8|TRBJ2-1
CASRGDRGHSYNEQFF
TGTGCCAGCAGAGGGGACAGGGGGCATTCCTACAATGAGCAGTTCTTC
>TRBD2|TRBV9|TRBJ2-2
CASSVELSGAGTGELFF
TGTGCCAGCAGCGTAGAGTTGAGCGGGGCTGGGACCGGGGAGCTGTTTTTT
>NA|TRBV19|TRBJ2-1
CASSIKRSSYNEQFF
TGTGCCAGTAGTATAAAGCGGAGCTCCTACAATGAGCAGTTCTTC
>NA|TRBV28|TRBJ1-2
CASSFYREDGYTF
TGTGCCAGCAGTTTTTACAGGGAGGATGGCTACACCTTC
>TRBD2|TRBV5-1|TRBJ2-3
CASSPRTSRYTDTQYF
TGCGCCAGCAGCCCGAGGACTAGCAGATACACAGATACGCAGTATTTT
>NA|TRBV18|TRBJ2-5
CASSARGQETQYF
TGTGCCAGCTCAGCACGGGGACAAGAGACCCAGTACTTC
>TRBD1|TRBV30|TRBJ1-2
CAWGRGRLSYGYTF
TGTGCCTGGGGAAGGGGGCGGCTAAGCTATGGCTACACCTTC
>TRBD1|TRBV28|TRBJ2-1
CASSTGQGAIPIYNEQFF
TGTGCCAGCAGTACGGGACAGGGGGCCATACCCATCTACAATGAGCAGTTCTTC
>NA|TRBV5-1|TRBJ2-7
CASKWGYQSSYEQYF
TGCGCCAGCAAATGGGGCTACCAAAGCTCCTACGAGCAGTACTTC
>NA|TRBV27|TRBJ2-2
CASSRVPPGELFF
TGTGCCAGCAGTCGGGTCCCACCCGGGGAGCTGTTTTTT
>TRBD2|TRBV27|TRBJ2-5
CASSEGSGRGETQYF
TGTGCCAGCAGCGAGGGGAGCGGGAGAGGGGAGACCCAGTACTTC
>TRBD1|TRBV18|TRBJ1-1
CASSPGQGILNTEAFF
TGTGCCAGCTCACCGGGACAGGGAATCTTAAACACTGAAGCTTTCTTT
>TRBD2|TRBV5-1|TRBJ2-5
CASSLGTSFQETQYF
TGCGCCAGCAGCTTGGGGACTAGCTTCCAAGAGACCCAGTACTTC
>NA|TRBV28|TRBJ1-5
CASSIYRRGGNQPQHF
TGTGCCAGCAGTATATACCGCCGTGGGGGTAATCAGCCCCAGCATTTT
>TRBD2|TRBV28|TRBJ2-7
CASTNRGDSYEQYF
TGTGCCAGCACCAACCGGGGGGACTCCTACGAGCAGTACTTC
>TRBD2|TRBV5-1|TRBJ2-2
CASSSHGTRLTGELFF
TGCGCCAGCAGCTCACACGGGACTAGACTCACCGGGGAGCTGTTTTTT
>NA|TRBV21-1|TRBJ2-3
CASSKARRGQTDTQYF
TGTGCCAGCAGCAAAGCTCGCAGGGGGCAAACAGATACGCAGTATTTT